This T cell receptor beta chain is drawn from a study of molecular identifiers for immune sequencing clone quantification. Findings and limits, study-wide: Because of identical TCR molecules sharing a barcode, sizes of highly expanded clones could be underestimated. Clonotypes surpassing 20 RNA copies contained over 97% of effector molecules, versus under 1% in naive cells.

TCRdb reanalysed the PCR reads using MiXCR and keeps one entry per CDR3 protein. The table lists under 650,000 distinct CDR3 sequences, around 20% of them singletons. Germline V gives CDR1 SGHDT, CDR2 YYEEEE. The CDR3 runs 15 residues. The J segment lost 0 bases and the V segment lost 1 base, leaving 3 bases of the junction unmatched. Sorted naive CD8 T cells, about 17,000 to 1,000,000, were sequenced from 10%, 30% or 50% RNA. A CD8+CD4-CCR7+CD45RA+ gate was used to sort naive CD8 T cells. This clonotype was counted many times. No antigen is known for it. The V call is TRBV5-6, the J call TRBJ2-5, with 7 nucleotides matching TRBD1. This sequence originates from a human donor in good health. Some libraries in this study had Jurkat cell RNA spiked in. Material: naive CD8+ T cells from blood, with Jurkat cell RNA spiked in. Subset denoted: FACS-sorted CD8+CD4-CCR7+CD45RA+ naive T cells. The CDR3 region is CASSLRTGDQETQYF. CDR3 nucleotide sequence: TGTGCCAGCAGCTTGAGGACAGGAGACCAAGAGACCCAGTACTTC.